Below, 5 T cell receptor beta chains from the same sample are listed, as sequenced in a study of blood T cell repertoires in COVID-19. Sequencing was performed with immunoSEQ multiplex PCR; in TCRdb, only in-frame clones are kept and a portion is missing. Among approximately 240,000 clones listed, 70% to 90% were seen once. Sequenced sample: peripheral blood. These receptor sequences come from a woman in her thirties or forties who had recovered from COVID-19.

The rearrangement joins TRBV4-1 to TRBJ2-6; TRBD2 is a possible D gene (6 bases). This CDR3 region has 17 residues. CDR1 MGHRA and CDR2 YSYEKL come from the germline V gene. V shed 4 bases and J shed 0 bases, with 13 bases lying between them. CDR3 amino acids: CASSPPGGNSGANVLTF. Here the CDR3 DNA reads TGCGCCAGCAGCCCCCCTGGGGGGAACTCTGGGGCCAACGTCCTGACTTTC.

The rearrangement joins TRBV2 to TRBJ1-5; TRBD1 is a possible D gene (5 bases). The V end was cut by 8 bases, the J end by 0 bases, with 14 bases between. CDR1 and CDR2 (germline): SNHLY, FYNNEI. The CDR3 covers 15 residues. CDR3 bases: TGTGCCAGCCGGGGGGATTCTTATAGCAATCAGCCCCAGCATTTT. Protein sequence: CASRGDSYSNQPQHF.

The chain employs TRBV19 and TRBJ2-5; a possible D gene is TRBD2 (6 bases). Germline V gives CDR1 LNHDA, CDR2 SQIVND (reference sequence). The CDR3 covers 12 residues. Trimming took 9 bases from V and 4 from J, leaving 12 bases between them. The CDR3: CASGGAGETQYF. CDR3 DNA sequence: TGTGCCAGCGGCGGGGCTGGAGAGACCCAGTACTTC.

The CDR3 coding sequence is TGTGCCAGCAGTTACACGACTAGCGGGGGTCTGAGAGAGACCCAGTACTTC. Translated: CASSYTTSGGLRETQYF. V is TRBV6-2 or TRBV6-3 and J is TRBJ2-5, with 12 bases that match TRBD2. This CDR3 comprises 17 residues. After removal of 2 bases from V and 4 bases from J, the junction contained 8 bases not matched to a gene. Germline V CDR1 and CDR2: MNHEY, SVGEGT.

The chain joins TRBV3-1 (or the pseudogene TRBV3-2) to TRBJ2-2; D might be TRBD1 (6 bases). The CDR3 spans 14 residues. Germline assignment: CDR1 LGHDT and CDR2 YNNKEL (reference sequence). Between the trimmed V and J ends, which lost 6 bases and 0 bases, there was a span of 8 bases. The CDR3 loop reads CASRDRPNTGELFF. CDR3 DNA: TGTGCCAGCAGGGACAGACCGAACACCGGGGAGCTGTTTTTT.